Following are 26 T cell receptor beta chains from one sample sequenced in a study of T cells in lung cancer brain metastases. Assay used: immunoSEQ multiplex PCR; TCRdb lists only in-frame clones, some missing. The sample has 6,500 to 8,000 clones, roughly 89% seen once; the top ten hold approximately 4.9%. The sample taken for sequencing was tumor tissue from the primary lung tumor. These receptors all stem from a middle-aged man with non-small cell lung cancer.

The chain couples TRBV9 to TRBJ2-5; D is ambiguous. This CDR3 has 13 amino acids. Between the trimmed V and J ends, which lost 3 bases and 7 bases, there was a span of 13 bases. The germline V gene has CDR1 SGDLS and CDR2 YYNGEE. Written as DNA, the CDR3 is TGTGCCAGCAGCGAAGGGCCCCTAGTGACCCAGTACTTC. Encoded protein: CASSEGPLVTQYF.

The chain recombines TRBV7-2 with TRBJ2-1; tentatively, D is TRBD1 (6 bases). The germline V and J ends were trimmed by 7 bases and 4 bases, with 11 bases remaining between them. The germline gives CDR1 SGHTA, CDR2 FQGNSA. This CDR3 has 13 residues. CDR3 sequence: CASNQGRYNEQFF. CDR3 nucleotides: TGTGCCAGCAACCAGGGGAGATACAATGAGCAGTTCTTC. Filled out from reference TRBV7-2 and TRBJ2-1, the complete variable domain reads GAGVSQSPSNKVTEKGKDVELRCDPISGHTALYWYRQSLGQGLEFLIYFQGNSAPDKSGLPSDRFSAERTGGSVSTLTIQRTQQEDSAVYLCASNQGRYNEQFFGPGTRLTVL.

J is TRBJ2-5 and V is TRBV5-3, with a tentative D call TRBD2 (6 bases). TRBV5-3 is assigned to the ORF class and has an uncertain function. The CDR3 has 14 amino acids. The V gene lost 0 bases and the J gene lost 7 bases, with 13 bases spanning the gap. CDR3 nucleotides: TGTGCCAGAAGCTTGGGGGACTGGAGGGGGACCCAGTACTTC. Translating it yields CARSLGDWRGTQYF.

CDR3 sequence reads: CAWWGRGSSYEQYF. DNA for the CDR3: TGTGCCTGGTGGGGCAGGGGGAGCTCCTACGAGCAGTACTTC. The chain uses TRBV30 and TRBJ2-7; 7 bases fit TRBD1. Germline V gene sequence: CDR1 GTSNPN, CDR2 SVGIG (reference sequence). The CDR3 runs 14 residues. Trimming cost V 5 bases and J 0 bases; bases outside gene matches: 7.

This clone was detected once. The genes are TRBV5-4 and TRBJ2-6; the match to TRBD1 covers 9 bases. The V segment lost 4 bases and the J segment 0 bases; nucleotides outside the gene matches: 8. The CDR3 totals 18 residues. Germline V gene data show CDR1 as SGHNT and CDR2 as YYREEE (reference sequence). DNA of the CDR3: TGTGCCAGCAGCAAAACAGGGGGCGGAACCTCTGGGGCCAACGTCCTGACTTTC. This sequence encodes CASSKTGGGTSGANVLTF.

The chain carries TRBV14 and TRBJ1-6, with 8 bases identical to TRBD1. Germline CDR1 reads SGHDN; CDR2 reads FVKESK. V lost 2 bases to trimming and J lost 7 bases; unmatched junction nucleotides: 10. The CDR3 runs 17 residues. CDR3 residues: CASSQRAGTGFNSPLHF. DNA of the CDR3: TGTGCCAGCAGCCAAAGGGCCGGGACAGGCTTCAATTCACCCCTCCACTTT.

The rearrangement joins TRBV5-4 to TRBJ1-2; 7 bases match TRBD1. The CDR3 is 14 residues long. Per germline, CDR1 SGHNT and CDR2 YYREEE (reference sequence). The trim removed 0 bases at V and 3 bases at J, leaving 2 bases unmatched. The CDR3 loop is CASSLGRGYYGYTF. The CDR3 DNA sequence: TGTGCCAGCAGCTTGGGCAGGGGGTACTATGGCTACACCTTC.

The chain is built from TRBV6-1 and TRBJ1-5; D unclear. CDR3 size: 15 residues. Germline CDR1 MNHNS, CDR2 SASEGT. Trimming pared 6 bases from V and 0 bases from J, leaving 12 bases between. The CDR3: CASRFTTYSNQPQHF. CDR3 nucleotides: TGTGCCAGCAGATTTACAACTTATAGCAATCAGCCCCAGCATTTT.

The chain uses TRBV27 and TRBJ1-2, with D possibly TRBD1 on 5 matching bases. This CDR3 is 16 amino acids long. V shed 0 bases and J shed 8 bases, with 19 bases lying between them. Germline-derived CDR1 and CDR2 are MNHEY and SMNVEV (reference sequence). The CDR3 DNA reads TGTGCCAGCAGTTTATCGAACGTTTTGCAGGGAGGGGGCTACACCTTC. Amino acid sequence: CASSLSNVLQGGGYTF.

The chain links TRBV6-5 to TRBJ2-1; possibly TRBD2 for D (5 bases). V lost 2 bases and J lost 7, with 9 bases in between. The CDR3 is made up of 13 amino acids. The germline gives CDR1 MNHEY, CDR2 SVGAGI. The CDR3 DNA is TGTGCCAGCAGTTACGATAGAGGGAATGAGCAGTTCTTC. Protein: CASSYDRGNEQFF.

The gene calls are TRBV21-1 and TRBJ2-7; the listed D gene, TRBD1, was not tested against the DNA. TRBV21-1 constitutes a pseudogene. This CDR3 spans 19 amino acids. CDR3 protein: CASSKIRCLPGGWLYEQYF. CDR3 in DNA: TGTGCCAGCAGCAAAATCCGGTGTCTGCCAGGGGGGTGGTTGTACGAGCAGTACTTC.

This clone counts as large. The rearrangement uses TRBV27 and TRBJ2-2; 8 positions match TRBD1. Germline V lookup: CDR1 MNHEY, CDR2 SMNVEV (reference sequence). The CDR3 is 15 residues long. V lost 3 bases and J lost 3; bases outside the gene matches: 3. This chain's CDR3 is CASSFRQGYTGELFF. The CDR3 coding sequence is TGTGCCAGCAGTTTCAGACAGGGGTACACCGGGGAGCTGTTTTTT.

The gene calls are TRBV4-1 and TRBJ2-1; TRBD1 aligns across 9 bases. Germline assignment: CDR1 MGHRA and CDR2 YSYEKL. The ends lost 0 bases at V and 8 bases at J; junction bases unmatched: 11. CDR3 length equals 17 residues. In DNA, the CDR3 is TGCGCCAGCAGCCAAGATCCCGGACAGGGGAATGTCCATGAGCAGTTCTTC. Translation gives CASSQDPGQGNVHEQFF.

This chain connects TRBV5-4 to TRBJ2-1; 10 bases line up with TRBD1. V shed 4 bases, J shed 9 bases, and the junction held 4 bases outside the gene matches. The CDR3 totals 13 residues. Germline lookup yields CDR1 SGHNT and CDR2 YYREEE (reference sequence). CDR3 protein: CASSAGQGFEQFF. The CDR3, as DNA: TGTGCCAGCAGCGCGGGACAGGGGTTTGAGCAGTTCTTC.

The count of this clone is one. The chain links TRBV2 to TRBJ2-7, with D perhaps being TRBD1 or TRBD2 (6 bases each). The germline gives CDR1 SNHLY, CDR2 FYNNEI. V lost 1 base to trimming and J lost 0 bases, with 10 bases between them. This CDR3 has 15 amino acids. The CDR3 DNA is TGTGCCAGCAGTGAAGATAAGGGGGGCTCCTACGAGCAGTACTTC. Translation gives CASSEDKGGSYEQYF.

This clone was recorded only once. The rearrangement uses TRBV6-6 and TRBJ1-2; D might be TRBD1 (5 bases). The CDR3 is 12 amino acids. Germline CDR1 MNHNY, CDR2 SVGAGI (reference sequence). The ends were cut back, 10 bases at V and 5 bases at J, with 14 bases in the middle. This chain's CDR3 is CATKPGQYGYTF. CDR3 DNA: TGTGCCACCAAACCGGGGCAATATGGCTACACCTTC.

The chain joins TRBV11-2 to TRBJ2-7, with D tentatively TRBD1 or TRBD2 (5 bases each). V dropped 0 bases and J dropped 0 bases, with 18 bases sitting between them. Germline V gene lookup returns CDR1 SGHAT and CDR2 FQNNGV. The CDR3 covers 18 residues. Written as DNA, the CDR3 is TGTGCCAGCAGCTTAGACCGTCCATCCGGGACGGGCTCCTACGAGCAGTACTTC. Translation gives CASSLDRPSGTGSYEQYF.

The CDR3 bases are TGCGCCAGCAGCTTGACGGCGGGAGATGGCTACACCTTC. It codes for CASSLTAGDGYTF. The chain has TRBV5-1 and TRBJ1-2, with D unresolved. Germline CDR1 is SGHRS and CDR2 is YFSETQ. This CDR3 contains 13 residues. Between the trimmed V and J ends, which lost 1 base and 6 bases, there was a span of 10 bases.

This chain connects TRBV18 to TRBJ2-7, with 9 nucleotides matching TRBD1. This CDR3 region has 14 residues. Germline values: CDR1 KGHSH, CDR2 LQKENI. With 1 base clipped from V and 3 bases from J, the junction kept 1 base outside the gene matches. CDR3 region: CASSPRQGVYEQYF. The DNA of the CDR3 is TGTGCCAGCTCACCACGACAGGGGGTCTACGAGCAGTACTTC.

The chain uses TRBV10-2 and TRBJ1-2; D is undetermined. Germline CDR1 is WSHSY and CDR2 is SAAADI. This CDR3 region has 16 residues. V dropped 1 base and J dropped 0 bases, with 12 bases sitting between them. CDR3 amino acids: CASSELEGAANYGYTF. CDR3 in DNA: TGCGCCAGCAGTGAGTTGGAAGGCGCTGCTAACTATGGCTACACCTTC.

This clone was seen once. One junction end disagrees with the germline gene, perhaps due to a read error. Other DNA sequences from this sample encode an identical CDR3 as well. The chain joins TRBV18 to TRBJ1-1; 7 bases match TRBD1. This CDR3 has 14 residues. Per the germline V gene, CDR1 is KGHSH and CDR2 is LQKENI. CDR3: CASSLGTANTEAFF. The CDR3 nucleotides are TGTGCTAGCTCCCTCGGGACAGCCAACACTGAAGCTTTCTTT.

The V and J genes are TRBV6-5 and TRBJ1-1, with 8 bases fitting TRBD1. The V gene end was trimmed by 2 bases and the J gene end by 3 bases; junction bases not matched to a gene: 5. In germline, CDR1 is MNHEY, CDR2 SVGAGI. The CDR3 spans 15 residues. The chain's CDR3 is CASSYMTGEYTEAFF. CDR3 bases: TGTGCCAGCAGTTACATGACAGGGGAGTACACTGAAGCTTTCTTT.

The rearrangement uses TRBV18 and TRBJ1-1, with TRBD1 matching 9 bases. Germline CDR1 is KGHSH and CDR2 is LQKENI. V lost 6 bases, J lost 7 bases, and 6 bases stayed unmatched. This CDR3 has 13 amino acids. The CDR3 DNA is TGTGCCAGCTCGTTTACAGGGGGCCTTGAAGCTTTCTTT. Its translation is CASSFTGGLEAFF.

The sample holds a few counts of this clone. The chain couples TRBV2 to TRBJ1-2; a weak D match, TRBD1 (5 bases). The CDR3 extends over 12 amino acids. CDR1 and CDR2 (germline): SNHLY, FYNNEI. V was trimmed by 6 bases and J by 5 bases, leaving 10 bases between them. The CDR3 region has the DNA TGTGCCAGCAGGGGGACGGGGTATGGCTACACCTTC. Translation gives CASRGTGYGYTF.

This chain uses TRBV7-9 with TRBJ1-2; 7 bases are a match to TRBD1. Germline V CDR1 and CDR2: SEHNR, FQNEAQ (reference sequence). This CDR3 has 14 residues. With V trimmed by 1 base and J by 4 bases, 3 bases remained unmatched. The CDR3 sequence is CASSLGTGFYGYTF. The DNA for the CDR3 is TGTGCCAGCAGCTTAGGGACAGGCTTCTATGGCTACACCTTC. The complete variable domain, with remaining parts taken from reference TRBV7-9 and TRBJ1-2, reads DTGVSQNPRHKITKRGQNVTFRCDPISEHNRLYWYRQTLGQGPEFLTYFQNEAQLEKSRLLSDRFSAERPKGSFSTLEIQRTEQGDSAMYLCASSLGTGFYGYTFGSGTRLTVV.

In its sample, this clone was seen once. The rearrangement links TRBV5-1 to TRBJ1-3, with D possibly being TRBD1 (6 bases). Between the trimmed V and J ends, which lost 2 bases and 0 bases, there was a span of 12 bases. CDR1 and CDR2 (germline): SGHRS, YFSETQ. This CDR3 comprises 16 residues. The CDR3 loop reads CASSFGDRSSGNTIYF. The CDR3 DNA reads TGCGCCAGCAGCTTCGGCGACAGGAGCTCTGGAAACACCATATATTTT.